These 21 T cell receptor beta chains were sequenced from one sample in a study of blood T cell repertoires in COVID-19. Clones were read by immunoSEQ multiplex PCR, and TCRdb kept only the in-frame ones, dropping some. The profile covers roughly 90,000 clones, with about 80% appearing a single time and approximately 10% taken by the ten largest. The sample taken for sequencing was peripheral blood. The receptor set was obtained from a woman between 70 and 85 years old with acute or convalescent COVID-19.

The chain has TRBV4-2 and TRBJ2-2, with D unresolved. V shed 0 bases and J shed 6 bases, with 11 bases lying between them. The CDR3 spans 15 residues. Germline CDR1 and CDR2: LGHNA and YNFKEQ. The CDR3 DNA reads TGTGCCAGCAGCCAAGATAGGAGCGTAGCCGGGGAGCTGTTTTTT. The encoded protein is CASSQDRSVAGELFF.

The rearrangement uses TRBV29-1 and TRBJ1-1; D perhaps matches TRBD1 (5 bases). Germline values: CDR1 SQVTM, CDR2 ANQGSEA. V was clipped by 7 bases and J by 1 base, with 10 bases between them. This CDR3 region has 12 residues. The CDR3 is CSARQTNTEAFF. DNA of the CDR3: TGCAGCGCCCGACAGACGAACACTGAAGCTTTCTTT.

The CDR3: CASSLAKGGLGFSQFF. The DNA of the CDR3 is TGTGCCAGCAGTTTAGCCAAGGGGGGGTTAGGCTTTTCGCAGTTCTTC. V and J are TRBV28 and TRBJ2-1; weak D call: TRBD2 (7 bases). Germline values: CDR1 MDHEN, CDR2 SYDVKM. V lost 2 bases and J lost 12, with 23 bases in between. The CDR3 extends over 16 amino acids. Based on the CDR3 plus reference TRBV28 and TRBJ2-1, the full variable domain is DVKVTQSSRYLVKRTGEKVFLECVQDMDHENMFWYRQDPGLGLRLIYFSYDVKMKEKGDIPEGYSVSREKKERFSLILESASTNQTSMYLCASSLAKGGLGFSQFFGPGTRLTVL.

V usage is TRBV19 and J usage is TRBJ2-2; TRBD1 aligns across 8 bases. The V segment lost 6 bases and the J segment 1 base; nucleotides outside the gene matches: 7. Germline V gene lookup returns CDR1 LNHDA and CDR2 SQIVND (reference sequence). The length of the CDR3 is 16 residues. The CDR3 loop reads CASRDTGGRNTGELFF. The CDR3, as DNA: TGTGCCAGTAGAGACACAGGGGGAAGGAACACCGGGGAGCTGTTTTTT.

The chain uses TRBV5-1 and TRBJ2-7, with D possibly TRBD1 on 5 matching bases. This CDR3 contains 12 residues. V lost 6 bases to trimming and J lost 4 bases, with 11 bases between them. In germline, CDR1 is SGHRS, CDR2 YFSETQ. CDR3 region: CASTGLGYEQYF. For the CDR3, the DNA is TGCGCCAGCACAGGGTTAGGGTACGAGCAGTACTTC.

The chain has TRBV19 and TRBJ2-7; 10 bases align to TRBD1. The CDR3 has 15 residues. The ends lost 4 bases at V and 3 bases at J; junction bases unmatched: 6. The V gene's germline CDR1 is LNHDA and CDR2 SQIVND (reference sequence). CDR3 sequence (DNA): TGTGCCAGTAGTAGTACCGGGACAGGGGTCTACGAGCAGTACTTC. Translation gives CASSSTGTGVYEQYF.

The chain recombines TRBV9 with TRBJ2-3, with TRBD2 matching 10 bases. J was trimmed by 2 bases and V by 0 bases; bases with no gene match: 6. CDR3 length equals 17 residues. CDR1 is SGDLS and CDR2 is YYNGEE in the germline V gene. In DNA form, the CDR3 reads TGTGCCAGCAGCGTAGCCCCCCTAGCGGGGGACACAGATACGCAGTATTTT. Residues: CASSVAPLAGDTDTQYF.

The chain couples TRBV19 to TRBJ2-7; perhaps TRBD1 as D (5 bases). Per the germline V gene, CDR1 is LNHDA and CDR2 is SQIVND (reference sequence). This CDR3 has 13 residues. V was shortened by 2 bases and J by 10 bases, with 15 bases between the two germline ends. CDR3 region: CASSIIGETGQYF. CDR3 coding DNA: TGTGCCAGTAGTATAATAGGAGAAACAGGCCAGTACTTC. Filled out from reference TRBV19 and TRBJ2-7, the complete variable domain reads DGGITQSPKYLFRKEGQNVTLSCEQNLNHDAMYWYRQDPGQGLRLIYYSQIVNDFQKGDIAEGYSVSREKKESFPLTVTSAQKNPTAFYLCASSIIGETGQYFGPGTRLTVT.

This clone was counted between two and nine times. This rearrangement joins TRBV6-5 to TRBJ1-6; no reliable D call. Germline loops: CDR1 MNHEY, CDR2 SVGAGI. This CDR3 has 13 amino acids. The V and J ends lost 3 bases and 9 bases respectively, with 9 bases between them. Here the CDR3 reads CASSYGAFSPLHF. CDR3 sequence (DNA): TGTGCCAGCAGTTATGGAGCGTTTTCACCCCTCCACTTT.

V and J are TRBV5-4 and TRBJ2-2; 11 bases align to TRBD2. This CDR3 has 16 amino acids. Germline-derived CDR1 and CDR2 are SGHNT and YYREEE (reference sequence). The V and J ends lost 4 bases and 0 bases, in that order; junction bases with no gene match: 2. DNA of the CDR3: TGTGCCAGCAGCAGGGGACTAGCGGCGAACACCGGGGAGCTGTTTTTT. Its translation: CASSRGLAANTGELFF. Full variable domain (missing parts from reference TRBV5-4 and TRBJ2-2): ETGVTQSPTHLIKTRGQQVTLRCSSQSGHNTVSWYQQALGQGPQFIFQYYREEENGRGNFPPRFSGLQFPNYSSELNVNALELDDSALYLCASSRGLAANTGELFFGEGSRLTVL.

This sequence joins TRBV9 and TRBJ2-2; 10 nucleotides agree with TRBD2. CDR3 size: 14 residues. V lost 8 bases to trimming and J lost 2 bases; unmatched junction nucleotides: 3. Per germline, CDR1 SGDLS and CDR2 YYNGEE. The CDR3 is CASGLAANTGELFF. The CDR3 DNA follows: TGTGCCAGTGGACTAGCGGCTAACACCGGGGAGCTGTTTTTT.

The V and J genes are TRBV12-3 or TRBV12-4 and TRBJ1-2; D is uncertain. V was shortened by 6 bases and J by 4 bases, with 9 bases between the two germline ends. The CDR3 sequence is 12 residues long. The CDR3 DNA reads TGTGCCAGCAGACTGCGGGGCTATGGCTACACCTTC. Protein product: CASRLRGYGYTF.

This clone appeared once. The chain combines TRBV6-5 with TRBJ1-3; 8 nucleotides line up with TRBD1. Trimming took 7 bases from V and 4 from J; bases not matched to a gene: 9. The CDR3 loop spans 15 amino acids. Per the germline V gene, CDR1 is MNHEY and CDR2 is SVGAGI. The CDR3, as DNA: TGTGCCAGCATTAGAGGACAGGGCACCGGAAACACCATATATTTT. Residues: CASIRGQGTGNTIYF.

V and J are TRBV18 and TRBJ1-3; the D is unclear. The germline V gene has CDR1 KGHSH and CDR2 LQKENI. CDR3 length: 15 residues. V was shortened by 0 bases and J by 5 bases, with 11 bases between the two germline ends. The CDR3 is CASSPPLAVRNTIYF. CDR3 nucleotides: TGTGCCAGCTCACCACCGTTGGCCGTTAGAAACACCATATATTTT.

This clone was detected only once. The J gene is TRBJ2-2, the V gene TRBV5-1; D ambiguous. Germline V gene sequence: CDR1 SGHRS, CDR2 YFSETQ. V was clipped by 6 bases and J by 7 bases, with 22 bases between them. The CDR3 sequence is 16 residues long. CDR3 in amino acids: CASNPTPQARIGELFF. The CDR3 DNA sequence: TGCGCCAGCAACCCTACCCCCCAGGCTCGCATCGGGGAGCTGTTTTTT.

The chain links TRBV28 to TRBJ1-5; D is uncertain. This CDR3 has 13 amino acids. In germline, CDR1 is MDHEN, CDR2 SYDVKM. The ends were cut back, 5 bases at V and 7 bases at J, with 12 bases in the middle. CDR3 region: CASSRSGLQPQHF. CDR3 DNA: TGTGCCAGCAGTCGTTCAGGTTTACAGCCCCAGCATTTT.

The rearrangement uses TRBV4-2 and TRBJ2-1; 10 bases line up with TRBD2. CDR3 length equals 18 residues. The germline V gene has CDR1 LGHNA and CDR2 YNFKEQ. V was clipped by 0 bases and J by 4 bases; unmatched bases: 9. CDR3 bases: TGTGCCAGCAGCCAAGAAAAGCCGGGACTAGCGATTTACAATGAGCAGTTCTTC. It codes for CASSQEKPGLAIYNEQFF.

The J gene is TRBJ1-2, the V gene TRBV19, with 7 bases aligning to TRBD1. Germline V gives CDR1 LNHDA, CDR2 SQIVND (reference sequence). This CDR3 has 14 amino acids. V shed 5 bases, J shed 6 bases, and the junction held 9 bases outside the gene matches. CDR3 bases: TGTGCCAGTAGTCCCCGACAGGGATCGAATGGCTACACCTTC. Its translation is CASSPRQGSNGYTF. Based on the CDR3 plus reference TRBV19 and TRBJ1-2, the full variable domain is DGGITQSPKYLFRKEGQNVTLSCEQNLNHDAMYWYRQDPGQGLRLIYYSQIVNDFQKGDIAEGYSVSREKKESFPLTVTSAQKNPTAFYLCASSPRQGSNGYTFGSGTRLTVV.

As DNA, the CDR3 is TGTGCCAGCAGTTACGCGACTAGCGGGGTCTACGAGCAGTACTTC. Protein: CASSYATSGVYEQYF. The chain employs TRBV6-6 and TRBJ2-7; 11 bases match TRBD2. The CDR3 extends over 15 amino acids. J lost 3 bases, V lost 2 bases, and 3 bases had no gene match. Germline V CDR1 and CDR2: MNHNY, SVGAGI (reference sequence).

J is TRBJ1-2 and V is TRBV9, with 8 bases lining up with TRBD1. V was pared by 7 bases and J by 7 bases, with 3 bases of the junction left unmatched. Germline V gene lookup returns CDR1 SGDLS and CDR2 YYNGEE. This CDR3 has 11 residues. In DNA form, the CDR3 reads TGTGCCAGCGGACAGGGTGCTGGCTACACCTTC. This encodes CASGQGAGYTF. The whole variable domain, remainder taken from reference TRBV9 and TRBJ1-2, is DSGVTQTPKHLITATGQRVTLRCSPRSGDLSVYWYQQSLDQGLQFLIQYYNGEERAKGNILERFSAQQFPDLHSELNLSSLELGDSALYFCASGQGAGYTFGSGTRLTVV.

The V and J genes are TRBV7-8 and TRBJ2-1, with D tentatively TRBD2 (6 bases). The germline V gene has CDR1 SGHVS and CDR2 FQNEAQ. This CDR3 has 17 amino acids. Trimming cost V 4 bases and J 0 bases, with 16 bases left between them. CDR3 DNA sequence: TGTGCCAGCAGCTCCAGCCGTGGGAGGAACTCCTACAATGAGCAGTTCTTC. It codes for CASSSSRGRNSYNEQFF.